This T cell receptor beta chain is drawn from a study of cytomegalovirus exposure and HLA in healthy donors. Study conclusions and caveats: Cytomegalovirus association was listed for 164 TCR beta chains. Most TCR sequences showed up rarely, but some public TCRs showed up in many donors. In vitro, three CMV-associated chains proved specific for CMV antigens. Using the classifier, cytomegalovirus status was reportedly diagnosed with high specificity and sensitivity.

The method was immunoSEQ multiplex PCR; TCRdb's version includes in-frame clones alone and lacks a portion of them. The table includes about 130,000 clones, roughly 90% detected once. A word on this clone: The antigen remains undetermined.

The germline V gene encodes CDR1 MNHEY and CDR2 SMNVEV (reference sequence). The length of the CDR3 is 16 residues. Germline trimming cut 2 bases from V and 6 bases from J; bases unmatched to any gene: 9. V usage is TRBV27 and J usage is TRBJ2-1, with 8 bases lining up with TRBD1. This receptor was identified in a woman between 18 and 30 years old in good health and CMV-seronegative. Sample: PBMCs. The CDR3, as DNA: TGTGCCAGCAGTTTAGGGTCAGGGGGCTCGGTCAATGAGCAGTTCTTC. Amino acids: CASSLGSGGSVNEQFF.